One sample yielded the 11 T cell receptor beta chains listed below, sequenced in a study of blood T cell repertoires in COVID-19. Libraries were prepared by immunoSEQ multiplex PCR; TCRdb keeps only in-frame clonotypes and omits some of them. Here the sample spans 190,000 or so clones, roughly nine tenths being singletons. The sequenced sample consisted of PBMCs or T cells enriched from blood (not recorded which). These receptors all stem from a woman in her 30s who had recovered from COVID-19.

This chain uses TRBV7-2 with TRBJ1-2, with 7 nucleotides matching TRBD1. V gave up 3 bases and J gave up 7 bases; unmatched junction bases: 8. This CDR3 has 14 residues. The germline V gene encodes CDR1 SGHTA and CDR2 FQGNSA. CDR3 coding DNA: TGTGCCAGCAGCTTCGACAGGGTCGTACGTGGCTACACCTTC. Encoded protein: CASSFDRVVRGYTF.

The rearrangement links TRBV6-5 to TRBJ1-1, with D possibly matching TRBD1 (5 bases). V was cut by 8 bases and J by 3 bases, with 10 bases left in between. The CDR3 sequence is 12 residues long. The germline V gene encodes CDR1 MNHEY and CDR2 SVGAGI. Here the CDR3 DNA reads TGTGCCAGCCAACAGGCGTACACTGAAGCTTTCTTT. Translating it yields CASQQAYTEAFF.

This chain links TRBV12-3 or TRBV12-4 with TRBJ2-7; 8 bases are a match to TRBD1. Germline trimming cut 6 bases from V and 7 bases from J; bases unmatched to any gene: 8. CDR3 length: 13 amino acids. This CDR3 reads CASSQGAQGEQYF. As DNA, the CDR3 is TGTGCCAGCAGCCAGGGGGCGCAGGGGGAGCAGTACTTC.

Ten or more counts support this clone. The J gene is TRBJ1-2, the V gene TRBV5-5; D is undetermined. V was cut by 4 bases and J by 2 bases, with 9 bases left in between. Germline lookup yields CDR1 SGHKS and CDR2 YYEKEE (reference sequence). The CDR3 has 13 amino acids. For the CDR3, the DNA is TGTGCCAGCAGCCATGACTTAAACTATGGCTACACCTTC. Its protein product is CASSHDLNYGYTF.

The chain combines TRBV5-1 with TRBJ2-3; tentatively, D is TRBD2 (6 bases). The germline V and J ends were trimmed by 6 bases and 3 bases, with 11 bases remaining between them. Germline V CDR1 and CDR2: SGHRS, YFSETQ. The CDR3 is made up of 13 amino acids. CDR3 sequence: CASTSGGTDTQYF. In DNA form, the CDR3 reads TGCGCCAGCACATCCGGGGGAACAGATACGCAGTATTTT. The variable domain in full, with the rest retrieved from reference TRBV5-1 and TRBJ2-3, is KAGVTQTPRYLIKTRGQQVTLSCSPISGHRSVSWYQQTPGQGLQFLFEYFSETQRNKGNFPGRFSGRQFSNSRSEMNVSTLELGDSALYLCASTSGGTDTQYFGPGTRLTVL.

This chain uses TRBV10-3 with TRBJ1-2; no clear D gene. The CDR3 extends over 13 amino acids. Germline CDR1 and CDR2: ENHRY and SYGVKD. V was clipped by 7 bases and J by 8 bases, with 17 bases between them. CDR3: CAINSRGGLGYTF. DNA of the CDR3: TGTGCCATCAACAGTAGAGGAGGGCTCGGCTACACCTTC.

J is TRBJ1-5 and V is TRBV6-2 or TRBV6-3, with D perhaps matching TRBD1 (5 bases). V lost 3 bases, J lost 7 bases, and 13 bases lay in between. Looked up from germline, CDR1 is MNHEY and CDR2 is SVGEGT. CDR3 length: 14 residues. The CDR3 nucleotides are TGTGCCAGCAGTTATCGAAGGGGTGGACAGCCCCAGCATTTT. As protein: CASSYRRGGQPQHF.

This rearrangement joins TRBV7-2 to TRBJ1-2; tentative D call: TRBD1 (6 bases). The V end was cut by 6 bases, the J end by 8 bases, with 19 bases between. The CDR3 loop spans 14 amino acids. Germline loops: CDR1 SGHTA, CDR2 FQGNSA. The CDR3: CASRQKGGAGGYTF. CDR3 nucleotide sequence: TGTGCCAGCAGACAAAAAGGGGGAGCGGGAGGCTACACCTTC.

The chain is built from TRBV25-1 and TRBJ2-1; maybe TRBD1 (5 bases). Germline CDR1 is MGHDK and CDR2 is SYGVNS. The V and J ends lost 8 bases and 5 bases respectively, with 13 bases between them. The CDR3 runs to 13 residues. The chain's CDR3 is CASHNPRDNEQFF. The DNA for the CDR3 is TGTGCCAGCCATAATCCCAGGGACAATGAGCAGTTCTTC.

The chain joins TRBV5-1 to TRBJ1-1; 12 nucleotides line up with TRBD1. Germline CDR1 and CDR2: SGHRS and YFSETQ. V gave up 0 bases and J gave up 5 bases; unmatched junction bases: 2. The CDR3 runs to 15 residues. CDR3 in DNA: TGCGCCAGCAGCTTGGGGGACAGGGGGCGGACTGAAGCTTTCTTT. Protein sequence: CASSLGDRGRTEAFF.

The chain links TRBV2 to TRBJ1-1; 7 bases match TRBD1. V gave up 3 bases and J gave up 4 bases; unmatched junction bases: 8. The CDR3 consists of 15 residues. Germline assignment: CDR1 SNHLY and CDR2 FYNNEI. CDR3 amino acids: CASSDRTGLATEAFF. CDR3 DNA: TGTGCCAGCAGTGACCGGACAGGCTTGGCCACTGAAGCTTTCTTT.